These 9 T cell receptor beta chains were sequenced from one sample in a study of neurological immune-mediated disorders. TCRdb independently ran MiXCR on the 5' RACE reads; one entry per CDR3 protein. Among fewer than 40,000 distinct CDR3 sequences listed, approximately 4.3% were seen once. Input material: PBMCs. These receptors came from a man aged 18 to 30 in good health.

This clonotype was detected ten times or more. V and J are TRBV20-1 and TRBJ2-3; 7 bases are a match to TRBD2. There are 11 residues in the CDR3. The V and J ends lost 5 bases and 8 bases, in that order; junction bases with no gene match: 4. Per the germline V gene, CDR1 is DFQATT and CDR2 is SNEGSKA (reference sequence). CDR3 region: CSAQREGTQYF. The CDR3 region has the DNA TGCAGTGCTCAAAGGGAGGGTACGCAGTATTTT.

This clonotype occurred many times. This chain uses TRBV6-5 with TRBJ2-3, with D perhaps being TRBD1 or TRBD2 (6 bases each). The V gene lost 0 bases and the J gene lost 2 bases, with 9 bases spanning the gap. This CDR3 has 15 amino acids. Germline assignment: CDR1 MNHEY and CDR2 SVGAGI. The CDR3 spells CASSYSTGATDTQYF. The CDR3 DNA is TGTGCCAGCAGTTACTCAACGGGGGCCACAGATACGCAGTATTTT.

At least ten counts were recorded for this clonotype. This chain uses TRBV20-1 with TRBJ1-4; D gene ambiguous. The CDR3 is 14 residues long. The V end lost 5 bases, the J end lost 0 bases, and 10 bases lay between the germline ends. Germline-derived CDR1 and CDR2 are DFQATT and SNEGSKA (reference sequence). DNA of the CDR3: TGCAGTGCTCCGGATAAGTCAACTAATGAAAAACTGTTTTTT. Translating gives CSAPDKSTNEKLFF.

This clonotype was observed many times. The genes are TRBV20-1 and TRBJ1-6; D gene ambiguous. V lost 6 bases to trimming and J lost 9 bases, with 9 bases between them. Germline CDR1 is DFQATT and CDR2 is SNEGSKA (reference sequence). The CDR3 is 11 residues long. CDR3 loop: CSAQGGSPLHF. The CDR3 DNA sequence: TGCAGTGCCCAAGGTGGTTCACCCCTCCACTTT.

This clonotype was counted at least ten times. The J gene is TRBJ2-3, the V gene TRBV20-1; D gene ambiguous. V was shortened by 1 base and J by 2 bases, with 13 bases between the two germline ends. Germline V gene sequence: CDR1 DFQATT, CDR2 SNEGSKA (reference sequence). The CDR3 is 15 residues long. The CDR3 sequence is CSARVVRNPTDTQYF. CDR3 bases: TGCAGTGCTAGAGTTGTCAGAAACCCCACAGATACGCAGTATTTT.

This clonotype was seen many times. Written as DNA, the CDR3 is TGTGCCAGCAGCCTCGGGACAGCCAATTCACCCCTCCACTTT. Its protein product is CASSLGTANSPLHF. This sequence joins TRBV7-3 and TRBJ1-6, with TRBD1 identical over 7 bases. V gave up 5 bases and J gave up 7 bases; unmatched junction bases: 5. Germline CDR1 is SGHTA and CDR2 is FQGTGA. This CDR3 region has 14 residues. Based on the CDR3 plus reference TRBV7-3 and TRBJ1-6, the full variable domain is GAGVSQTPSNKVTEKGKYVELRCDPISGHTALYWYRQSLGQGPEFLIYFQGTGAADDSGLPNDRFFAVRPEGSVSTLKIQRTERGDSAVYLCASSLGTANSPLHFGNGTRLTVT.

This clonotype was recorded at least ten times. The rearrangement uses TRBV5-1 and TRBJ2-1; TRBD2 agrees at 8 bases. V lost 0 bases to trimming and J lost 5 bases; unmatched junction nucleotides: 16. CDR1 is SGHRS, CDR2 YFSETQ, per germline. The CDR3 covers 19 residues. CDR3 region: CASSLARGRPGLVHNEQFF. DNA of the CDR3: TGCGCCAGCAGCTTGGCCCGGGGGCGGCCGGGACTAGTTCACAATGAGCAGTTCTTC.

This clonotype was seen repeatedly, ten times or more. The J gene is TRBJ1-2, the V gene TRBV20-1; D not certain. The CDR3 totals 12 residues. CDR1 is DFQATT and CDR2 is SNEGSKA in the germline V gene (reference sequence). The germline V and J ends were trimmed by 1 base and 9 bases, with 12 bases remaining between them. CDR3 nucleotides: TGCAGTGCTAGAGTCCCGGGGTCAAGCTACACCTTC. Translation: CSARVPGSSYTF.

This clonotype was picked up many times. V is TRBV6-5 and J is TRBJ2-5, with unresolved D. Per germline, CDR1 MNHEY and CDR2 SVGAGI. The CDR3 has 14 residues. V lost 5 bases, J lost 4 bases, and 14 bases lay in between. In nucleotides, the CDR3 is TGTGCCAGCAGTCCCCAGACCTGGGGAGAGACCCAGTACTTC. Translating it yields CASSPQTWGETQYF.